This T cell receptor (beta chain) was found in a study of cytomegalovirus exposure and HLA in healthy donors. Measured with immunoSEQ multiplex PCR; TCRdb has only the in-frame clones, and not every one. The sample includes 150,000 or so clones, 86% of them seen just once. The specimen was PBMCs. The sequence was collected from a human donor in good health.

The CDR3 DNA reads TGTGCCAGCAGCGGGACTAGCGGGAGCTCCTACGAGCAGTACTTC. Residues: CASSGTSGSSYEQYF. The V gene is TRBV5-4, the J gene TRBJ2-7; 14 nucleotides agree with TRBD2. The CDR3 totals 15 residues. The J segment lost 0 bases and the V segment lost 4 bases, leaving 0 bases of the junction unmatched. Germline loops: CDR1 SGHNT, CDR2 YYREEE (reference sequence).